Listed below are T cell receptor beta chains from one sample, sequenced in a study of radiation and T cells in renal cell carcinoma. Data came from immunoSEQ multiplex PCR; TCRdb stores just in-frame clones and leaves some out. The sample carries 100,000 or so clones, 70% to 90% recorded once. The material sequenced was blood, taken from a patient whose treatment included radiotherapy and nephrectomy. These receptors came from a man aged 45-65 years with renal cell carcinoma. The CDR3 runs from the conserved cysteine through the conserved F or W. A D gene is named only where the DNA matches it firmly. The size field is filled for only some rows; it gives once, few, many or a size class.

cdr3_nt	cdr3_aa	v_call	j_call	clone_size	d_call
TGCAGCGTATCAGGGGACAGGGAGCAAGAGACCCAGTACTTC	CSVSGDREQETQYF	TRBV29-1	TRBJ2-5	few	TRBD1
TGTGCCAGTAGTGAACAGGGGGATACCTACGAGCAGTACTTC	CASSEQGDTYEQYF	TRBV19	TRBJ2-7	NA	TRBD1
TGTGCCAGCAATGTCTACGAGCAGTACTTC	CASNVYEQYF	TRBV6-1	TRBJ2-7	once	NA
TGTGCCAGCAGCGCCGGAGAAATCCTCTCTGGGGCCAACGTCCTGACTTTC	CASSAGEILSGANVLTF	TRBV9	TRBJ2-6	NA	NA
TGTGCCAGCAGACTAGACGGCTATAGCAATCAGCCCCAGCATTTT	CASRLDGYSNQPQHF	TRBV28	TRBJ1-5	NA	NA
TGTGCCAGCAGTTACTTTTCTATTGGGGATACGCAGTATTTT	CASSYFSIGDTQYF	TRBV6-5	TRBJ2-3	NA	NA
TGTGCCAGTACAGGGTATCATGAGCAGTTCTTC	CASTGYHEQFF	TRBV19	TRBJ2-1	NA	NA
TGCGCCAGCCGGGAGGGTGAGCAGTTCTTC	CASREGEQFF	TRBV5-1	TRBJ2-1	once	TRBD2
TGTGCCTGGAGCCCCGGGACAGGGGGCTATGGCTACACCTTC	CAWSPGTGGYGYTF	TRBV30	TRBJ1-2	NA	TRBD1
TGTGCCACCAGCTCCAGACAGGCGTCCCTAGGGGGCTACACCTTC	CATSSRQASLGGYTF	TRBV15	TRBJ1-2	once	NA
TGTGCCAGCAGTGGACAGAGGAATGGCTACACCTTC	CASSGQRNGYTF	TRBV25-1	TRBJ1-2	NA	NA
TGTGCCAGCAGTTACACCCGGACAGGGGGTAGCTATGGCTACACCTTC	CASSYTRTGGSYGYTF	TRBV6-5	TRBJ1-2	NA	TRBD1
TGTGCCAGCAGTTACTGGGGGCGTGGAGATACGCAGTATTTT	CASSYWGRGDTQYF	TRBV6-5	TRBJ2-3	NA	NA
TGTGCCAGCAGCCTCCGGACTAGCGTAGGCACAGATACGCAGTATTTT	CASSLRTSVGTDTQYF	TRBV4-2	TRBJ2-3	NA	TRBD2
TGTGCCAGCAGTCCTCTCCCGGGCCCACGGGATACGCAGTATTTT	CASSPLPGPRDTQYF	TRBV27	TRBJ2-3	NA	NA
TGTGCCAGCAGCGTAGATGACGGGGGGCAGCCCCAGCATTTT	CASSVDDGGQPQHF	TRBV9	TRBJ1-5	NA	NA
TGCGCCAGCAGCTTGGTACGGTCTAGCGGGAGTACTGAAGATGAGCAGTTCTTC	CASSLVRSSGSTEDEQFF	TRBV5-1	TRBJ2-1	NA	TRBD2
TGTGCCAGCAGATTTCAATGGTCAGGGGATGGCTACACCTTC	CASRFQWSGDGYTF	TRBV27	TRBJ1-2	NA	NA
TGTGCCAGCAGCTTAACACTCAATAGCAATCAGCCCCAGCATTTT	CASSLTLNSNQPQHF	TRBV7-2	TRBJ1-5	NA	NA
TGTGCCAGCTCACCACCCGGGACTAGCGGGGGTACAGATACGCAGTATTTT	CASSPPGTSGGTDTQYF	TRBV18	TRBJ2-3	NA	TRBD2
TGTGCCAGCAGTTACCGGGGGGACCGCTTTTACGGGGAGCTGTTTTTT	CASSYRGDRFYGELFF	TRBV6-5	TRBJ2-2	NA	TRBD2
TGTGCCACCGACGAACATCAAAACACTAACTATGGCTACACCTTC	CATDEHQNTNYGYTF	TRBV6-1	TRBJ1-2	NA	NA
TGTGCCAGCAGTGTCGCGGGAGTAACGCGGGAGACCCAGTACTTC	CASSVAGVTRETQYF	TRBV25-1	TRBJ2-5	NA	TRBD2
TGTGCCAGCACCGCGGGTCCTGGGGGGGCCGGTGAGCAGTTCTTC	CASTAGPGGAGEQFF	TRBV7-8	TRBJ2-1	NA	NA
TGCGCCAGCAGTGACCCCGGGACAGGGGGCCCCTACGAGCAGTACTTC	CASSDPGTGGPYEQYF	TRBV10-1	TRBJ2-7	NA	TRBD1
TGTGCCAGTAGGTTAGCGGGAGACACAGATACGCAGTATTTT	CASRLAGDTDTQYF	TRBV19	TRBJ2-3	NA	TRBD2
TGTGCCAGCAGCCACGCCAGCGGGGGGGCCTACGAGCAGTACTTC	CASSHASGGAYEQYF	TRBV5-5	TRBJ2-7	NA	TRBD2
TGTGCCAGTAGTATAGTCGGACTAGCGGTCGGTGGGATGTACGAGCAGTACTTC	CASSIVGLAVGGMYEQYF	TRBV19	TRBJ2-7	once	TRBD2
TGTGCCAGCAGCTTAAATGCGGCTGGGGCCAACGTCCTGACTTTC	CASSLNAAGANVLTF	TRBV7-3	TRBJ2-6	NA	NA
TGCGCCAGCAGCCAAGATTTTGACGGCAGGGGGGGATTGCGGGAAAAACTGTTTTTT	CASSQDFDGRGGLREKLFF	TRBV4-1	TRBJ1-4	once	TRBD1
TGCGCCAGCAGCCAAGATAGGAGCGCGGGACTAGCGGGAGGGTATGAGACCCAGTACTTC	CASSQDRSAGLAGGYETQYF	TRBV4-1	TRBJ2-5	NA	TRBD2
TGTGCCAGCAGGCCGAACCTAGCGGAAGGATACGAGCAGTACTTC	CASRPNLAEGYEQYF	TRBV6-1	TRBJ2-7	NA	TRBD2
TGTGCCAGCAGTAGAGCGTTGACTGGGGCCAACGTCCTGACTTTC	CASSRALTGANVLTF	TRBV6-1	TRBJ2-6	NA	NA
TGCGCCAGCAGCAAGGGGGGAACTGAGACCCAGTACTTC	CASSKGGTETQYF	TRBV5-1	TRBJ2-5	NA	NA
TGTGCCACCCGACAATTCGGCGGGGGGGACAATGAGCAGTTCTTC	CATRQFGGGDNEQFF	TRBV5-4	TRBJ2-1	NA	TRBD2
TGTGCCAGCAGCTTAGGTGTTAGCGGGGGGAAGACCCAGTACTTC	CASSLGVSGGKTQYF	TRBV7-2	TRBJ2-5	NA	TRBD2
TGCGCCAGCAGCCCGGGGACAGCTACCGGGGAGCTGTTTTTT	CASSPGTATGELFF	TRBV5-1	TRBJ2-2	NA	TRBD1
TGTGCCAGCAGCTTTCGATCGAAGGTCCAGCATTTT	CASSFRSKVQHF	TRBV5-6	TRBJ1-5	NA	NA
TGTGCCAGCAGCGACAGGGGGCAGGATCAGCCCCAGCATTTT	CASSDRGQDQPQHF	TRBV6-1	TRBJ1-5	NA	TRBD1
TGTGCCAGCAGTGACGCTCGCTCTGGGGCCAACGTCCTGACTTTC	CASSDARSGANVLTF	TRBV25-1	TRBJ2-6	NA	NA
TGCGCCTCGCGGCAGGGGGAGTATGGCTACACCTTC	CASRQGEYGYTF	TRBV5-1	TRBJ1-2	NA	TRBD1
TGTGCCAGCGGGGGACGGAACTCTGGGGCCAACGTCCTGACTTTC	CASGGRNSGANVLTF	TRBV25-1	TRBJ2-6	NA	NA